This is a list of T cell receptor beta chains from one sample in a study of quantifying T cell responses using KT2 cells. TCRdb redid the calling of the UMI-ligation and nested PCR reads with MiXCR, one entry per CDR3 protein. The sample lists roughly 50,000 distinct CDR3 sequences, approximately 13% occurring once. Sequencing was performed on PBMCs spiked with cells of the T cell clone KT2. These receptors all come from a human donor. The CDR3 runs from the conserved cysteine through the conserved F or W. Fields, in order: V gene, D gene, J gene, clone size, CDR3 DNA, CDR3 protein. The D gene is left open where the match is weak. The listing skips clone size in some rows; elsewhere it reads once, few, many or a size class.

V gene: TRBV7-2; D gene: TRBD1; J gene: TRBJ2-3; clone size: few; CDR3 DNA: TGTGCCAGCAGTGAGAAAGTAGGGACAGGGGGCGCAGATACGCAGTATTTT; CDR3 protein: CASSEKVGTGGADTQYF
V gene: TRBV10-3; D gene: NA; J gene: TRBJ2-5; clone size: NA; CDR3 DNA: TGTGCCATCTCTCCGACGTGGGAGACCCAGTACTTC; CDR3 protein: CAISPTWETQYF
V gene: TRBV7-2; D gene: NA; J gene: TRBJ2-1; clone size: many; CDR3 DNA: TGTGCCAGCAGCAAAGGACTAAACTCCTACAATGAGCAGTTCTTC; CDR3 protein: CASSKGLNSYNEQFF
V gene: TRBV12-3/TRBV12-4; D gene: NA; J gene: TRBJ2-3; clone size: NA; CDR3 DNA: TGTGCCAGCAGTAAGGACTTTGGAGATACGCAGTATTTT; CDR3 protein: CASSKDFGDTQYF
V gene: TRBV15; D gene: NA; J gene: TRBJ2-5; clone size: once; CDR3 DNA: TGTGCCACCAGCAGAGATTCGGTAGCGGCGTTCCAAGAGACCCAGTACTTC; CDR3 protein: CATSRDSVAAFQETQYF
V gene: TRBV6-2/TRBV6-3; D gene: TRBD2; J gene: TRBJ2-5; clone size: NA; CDR3 DNA: TGTGCCAGCAAGTATTACCTAGCGGGAGGTGGGGAGACCCAGTACTTC; CDR3 protein: CASKYYLAGGGETQYF
V gene: TRBV6-1; D gene: TRBD2; J gene: TRBJ2-3; clone size: few; CDR3 DNA: TGTGCCAGCTCTCCTAGCGGGAGTTGGGATACGCAGTATTTT; CDR3 protein: CASSPSGSWDTQYF
V gene: TRBV19; D gene: NA; J gene: TRBJ1-5; clone size: NA; CDR3 DNA: TGTGCCAGTAGTTCTAGGACAGAGGCGTCTGATCAGCCCCAGCATTTT; CDR3 protein: CASSSRTEASDQPQHF
V gene: TRBV21-1; D gene: NA; J gene: TRBJ1-6; clone size: NA; CDR3 DNA: TGTGCCAGCTCAGGGTGGCGGGCTTCACCCCTCCACTTT; CDR3 protein: CASSGWRASPLHF
V gene: TRBV29-1; D gene: NA; J gene: TRBJ2-2; clone size: many; CDR3 DNA: TGCAGCGTTGGGACAGCCGCCTCGAACACCGGGGAGCTGTTTTTT; CDR3 protein: CSVGTAASNTGELFF
V gene: TRBV12-5; D gene: NA; J gene: TRBJ2-5; clone size: few; CDR3 DNA: TGTGCTAGTGCCTTGTACAGGTCCGAGACCCAGTACTTC; CDR3 protein: CASALYRSETQYF
V gene: TRBV11-2; D gene: TRBD1; J gene: TRBJ1-2; clone size: few; CDR3 DNA: TGTGCCAGCAGCTTAAGTCAACAGGGGGCGAGCGGCTACACCTTC; CDR3 protein: CASSLSQQGASGYTF
V gene: TRBV15; D gene: TRBD2; J gene: TRBJ2-1; clone size: NA; CDR3 DNA: TGTGCCACCAGCAGAGTGGGGTTAGCGGGGGAGGATGAGCAGTTCTTC; CDR3 protein: CATSRVGLAGEDEQFF
V gene: TRBV5-5; D gene: NA; J gene: TRBJ1-5; clone size: many; CDR3 DNA: TGTGCCAGCAGCCTGGAGCGGCAGGGCACTCAGCCCCAGCATTTT; CDR3 protein: CASSLERQGTQPQHF
V gene: TRBV4-3; D gene: NA; J gene: TRBJ1-2; clone size: NA; CDR3 DNA: TGCGCCAGCAGCCAAGGTCTAATGAGGGGGGGGAACTATGGCTACACCTTC; CDR3 protein: CASSQGLMRGGNYGYTF
V gene: TRBV20-1; D gene: NA; J gene: TRBJ2-7; clone size: NA; CDR3 DNA: TGCAGTGCTAGGGGGCAGTACTACGAGCAGTACTTC; CDR3 protein: CSARGQYYEQYF
V gene: TRBV4-1; D gene: TRBD2; J gene: TRBJ2-2; clone size: NA; CDR3 DNA: TGCGCCAGCAGCCCCCTAGCGACTAGCGGGGGAGCCGGGGAGCTGTTTTTT; CDR3 protein: CASSPLATSGGAGELFF
V gene: TRBV7-9; D gene: NA; J gene: TRBJ1-4; clone size: few; CDR3 DNA: TGTGCCAGCAGCCCACGGTCCGGGGGGGCGGAAGAAAAACTGTTTTTT; CDR3 protein: CASSPRSGGAEEKLFF
V gene: TRBV28; D gene: NA; J gene: TRBJ2-7; clone size: few; CDR3 DNA: TGTGCCAGCAGTTTTATCCCCTGGGGCTACGAGCAGTACTTC; CDR3 protein: CASSFIPWGYEQYF
V gene: TRBV14; D gene: NA; J gene: TRBJ1-6; clone size: NA; CDR3 DNA: TGTGCCAGCAGCCTTAGGGGGGCTAATTCACCCCTCCACTTT; CDR3 protein: CASSLRGANSPLHF
V gene: TRBV2; D gene: TRBD2; J gene: TRBJ2-5; clone size: few; CDR3 DNA: TGTGCCAGCAGTCCACTAGCGATGGCGGAGACCCAGTACTTC; CDR3 protein: CASSPLAMAETQYF
V gene: TRBV10-2; D gene: TRBD2; J gene: TRBJ2-1; clone size: few; CDR3 DNA: TGCGCCAGCAGTCCCGGACTAGCAACCTACAATGAGCAGTTCTTC; CDR3 protein: CASSPGLATYNEQFF
V gene: TRBV6-5; D gene: TRBD1; J gene: TRBJ1-4; clone size: few; CDR3 DNA: TGTGCCAGCAGTCAGGACAGGGATGCGGAAAAACTGTTTTTT; CDR3 protein: CASSQDRDAEKLFF
V gene: TRBV18; D gene: NA; J gene: TRBJ1-6; clone size: NA; CDR3 DNA: TGTGCCAGCTCACCCCTAGAGGCCAGGTTTAATTCACCCCTCCACTTT; CDR3 protein: CASSPLEARFNSPLHF
V gene: TRBV27; D gene: NA; J gene: TRBJ2-6; clone size: few; CDR3 DNA: TGTGCCAGCAGACGGGGGACTGGGGCCAACGTCCTGACTTTC; CDR3 protein: CASRRGTGANVLTF
V gene: TRBV6-5; D gene: TRBD1; J gene: TRBJ2-5; clone size: many; CDR3 DNA: TGTGCCAGCGCCACGAAGACAGGGGCGAGCGAGACCCAGTACTTC; CDR3 protein: CASATKTGASETQYF
V gene: TRBV5-1; D gene: TRBD2; J gene: TRBJ2-7; clone size: NA; CDR3 DNA: TGCGCCAGCAGCCCAGGGAGGCTAGCGGGAAGCTACGAGCAGTACTTC; CDR3 protein: CASSPGRLAGSYEQYF
V gene: TRBV20-1; D gene: NA; J gene: TRBJ2-7; clone size: many; CDR3 DNA: TGCAGTGCTAGTGGGGACTCCTACGAGCAGTACTTC; CDR3 protein: CSASGDSYEQYF
V gene: TRBV6-2/TRBV6-3; D gene: NA; J gene: TRBJ1-5; clone size: medium-sized; CDR3 DNA: TGTGCCAGCAGTTACTCAGGAGGGAATCAGCCCCAGCATTTT; CDR3 protein: CASSYSGGNQPQHF
V gene: TRBV12-3/TRBV12-4; D gene: NA; J gene: TRBJ2-7; clone size: few; CDR3 DNA: TGTGCCAGCAGTCGACAGCAGAGCTCCTACGAGCAGTACTTC; CDR3 protein: CASSRQQSSYEQYF
V gene: TRBV29-1; D gene: NA; J gene: TRBJ1-1; clone size: NA; CDR3 DNA: TGCAGCGTTGAGACTCGCTACACTGAAGCTTTCTTT; CDR3 protein: CSVETRYTEAFF
V gene: TRBV5-1; D gene: TRBD2; J gene: TRBJ2-7; clone size: NA; CDR3 DNA: TGCGCCAGCAGCTCCGGACTAGCGGGGACCTACGAGCAGTACTTC; CDR3 protein: CASSSGLAGTYEQYF
V gene: TRBV29-1; D gene: TRBD2; J gene: TRBJ2-5; clone size: many; CDR3 DNA: TGCAGCGTTGAAGGTCCGGGACTAGCGGGAGTAGAGACCCAGTACTTC; CDR3 protein: CSVEGPGLAGVETQYF
V gene: TRBV9; D gene: TRBD1; J gene: TRBJ2-4; clone size: few; CDR3 DNA: TGTGCCAGCAGCGCGATGGGACAGTCCAAAAACATTCAGTACTTC; CDR3 protein: CASSAMGQSKNIQYF
V gene: TRBV4-2; D gene: NA; J gene: TRBJ2-7; clone size: NA; CDR3 DNA: TGTGCCAGCAGCCAAGGAAGAACCGGGGCCTACGAGCAGTACTTC; CDR3 protein: CASSQGRTGAYEQYF
V gene: TRBV6-2/TRBV6-3; D gene: NA; J gene: TRBJ1-1; clone size: few; CDR3 DNA: TGTGCCAGCACTACCGAAAGGGGGACTGAAGCTTTCTTT; CDR3 protein: CASTTERGTEAFF
V gene: TRBV21-1; D gene: NA; J gene: TRBJ2-7; clone size: NA; CDR3 DNA: TGTGCCAGCAGCAAAGCCAGGGGTCGGGGCGAGCAGTACTTC; CDR3 protein: CASSKARGRGEQYF
V gene: TRBV7-2; D gene: TRBD2; J gene: TRBJ2-2; clone size: NA; CDR3 DNA: TGTGCCAGCAGCCGGCGGGGGGGGAACACCGGGGAGCTGTTTTTT; CDR3 protein: CASSRRGGNTGELFF
V gene: TRBV20-1; D gene: NA; J gene: TRBJ2-1; clone size: NA; CDR3 DNA: TGCAGTGCGGATAAGGGACTCACCACCGGCAATGAGCAGTTCTTC; CDR3 protein: CSADKGLTTGNEQFF
V gene: TRBV4-1; D gene: TRBD2; J gene: TRBJ2-1; clone size: NA; CDR3 DNA: TGCGCCAGCAGCCCCGGGACTAGCGGGGGGGCCGGGAATGAGCAGTTCTTC; CDR3 protein: CASSPGTSGGAGNEQFF